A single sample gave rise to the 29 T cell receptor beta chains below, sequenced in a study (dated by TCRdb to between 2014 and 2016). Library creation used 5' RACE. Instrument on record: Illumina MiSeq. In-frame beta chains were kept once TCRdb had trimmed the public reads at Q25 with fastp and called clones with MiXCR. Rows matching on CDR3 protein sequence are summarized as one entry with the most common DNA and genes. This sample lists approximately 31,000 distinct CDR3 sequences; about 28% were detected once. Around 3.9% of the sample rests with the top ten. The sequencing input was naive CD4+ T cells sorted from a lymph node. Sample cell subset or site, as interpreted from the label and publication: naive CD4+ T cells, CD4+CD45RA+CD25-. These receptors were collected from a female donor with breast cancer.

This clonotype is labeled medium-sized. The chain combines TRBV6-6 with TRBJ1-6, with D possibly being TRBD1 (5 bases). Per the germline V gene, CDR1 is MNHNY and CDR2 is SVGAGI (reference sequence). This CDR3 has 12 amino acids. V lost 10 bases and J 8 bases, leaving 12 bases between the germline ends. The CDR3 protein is CATARGDSPLHF. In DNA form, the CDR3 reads TGTGCCACCGCGAGGGGTGATTCACCCCTCCACTTT.

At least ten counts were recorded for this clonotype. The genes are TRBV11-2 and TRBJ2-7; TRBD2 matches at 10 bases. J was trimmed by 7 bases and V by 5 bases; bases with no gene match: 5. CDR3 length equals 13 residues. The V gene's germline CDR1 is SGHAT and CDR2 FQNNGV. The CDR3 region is CASSRGLANEQYF. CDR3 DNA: TGTGCCAGCAGCCGGGGACTAGCGAATGAGCAGTACTTC. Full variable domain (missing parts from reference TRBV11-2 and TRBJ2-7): EAGVAQSPRYKIIEKRQSVAFWCNPISGHATLYWYQQILGQGPKLLIQFQNNGVVDDSQLPKDRFSAERLKGVDSTLKIQPAKLEDSAVYLCASSRGLANEQYFGPGTRLTVT.

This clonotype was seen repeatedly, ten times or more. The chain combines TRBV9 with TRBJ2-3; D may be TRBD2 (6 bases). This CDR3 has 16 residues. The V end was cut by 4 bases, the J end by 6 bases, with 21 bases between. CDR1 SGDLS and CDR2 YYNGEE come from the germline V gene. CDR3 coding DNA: TGTGCCAGCAGCCCCCAGGGAGGAGGAGGAGATGATACGCAGTATTTT. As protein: CASSPQGGGGDDTQYF.

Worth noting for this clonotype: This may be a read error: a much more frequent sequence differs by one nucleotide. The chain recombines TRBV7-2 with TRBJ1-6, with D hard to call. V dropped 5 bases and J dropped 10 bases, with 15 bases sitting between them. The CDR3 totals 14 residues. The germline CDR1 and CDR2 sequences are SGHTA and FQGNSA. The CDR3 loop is CTSSVSTSGSPLHF. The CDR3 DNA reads TGTACCAGCAGCGTATCCACCTCTGGGTCACCCCTCCACTTT.

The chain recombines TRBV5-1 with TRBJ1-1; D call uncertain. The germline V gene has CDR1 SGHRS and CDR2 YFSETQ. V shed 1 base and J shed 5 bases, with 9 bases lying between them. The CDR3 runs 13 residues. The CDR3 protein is CASSLNGETEAFF. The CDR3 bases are TGCGCCAGCAGCTTGAATGGGGAAACTGAAGCTTTCTTT. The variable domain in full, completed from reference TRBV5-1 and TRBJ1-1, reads KAGVTQTPRYLIKTRGQQVTLSCSPISGHRSVSWYQQTPGQGLQFLFEYFSETQRNKGNFPGRFSGRQFSNSRSEMNVSTLELGDSALYLCASSLNGETEAFFGQGTRLTVV.

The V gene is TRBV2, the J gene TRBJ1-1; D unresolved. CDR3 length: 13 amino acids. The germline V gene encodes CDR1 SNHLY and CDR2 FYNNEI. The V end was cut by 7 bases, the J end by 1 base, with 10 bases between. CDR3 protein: CASIATQNTEAFF. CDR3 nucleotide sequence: TGTGCCAGCATCGCGACGCAGAACACTGAAGCTTTCTTT.

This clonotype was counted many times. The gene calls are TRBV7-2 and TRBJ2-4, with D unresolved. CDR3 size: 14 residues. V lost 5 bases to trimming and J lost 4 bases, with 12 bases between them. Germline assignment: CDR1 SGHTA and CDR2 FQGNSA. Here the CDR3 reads CASSQMVEKNIQYF. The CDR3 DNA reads TGTGCCAGCAGCCAAATGGTCGAGAAAAACATTCAGTACTTC.

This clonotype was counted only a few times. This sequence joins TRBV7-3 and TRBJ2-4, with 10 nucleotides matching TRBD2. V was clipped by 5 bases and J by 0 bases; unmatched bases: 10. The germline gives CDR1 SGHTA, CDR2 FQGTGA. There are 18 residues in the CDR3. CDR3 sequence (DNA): TGTGCCAGCAGCCCCTCGGGTAGCGGGGGGCTAGCCAAAAACATTCAGTACTTC. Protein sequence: CASSPSGSGGLAKNIQYF.

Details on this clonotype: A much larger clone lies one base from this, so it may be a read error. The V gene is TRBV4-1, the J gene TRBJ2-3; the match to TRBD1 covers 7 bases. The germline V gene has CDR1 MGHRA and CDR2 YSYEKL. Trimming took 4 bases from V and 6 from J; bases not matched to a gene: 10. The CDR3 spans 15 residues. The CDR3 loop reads CASSRSLTGTDTQYF. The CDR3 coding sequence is TGCGCCAGCAGCCGAAGCCTGACAGGGACCGATACGCAGTATTTT.

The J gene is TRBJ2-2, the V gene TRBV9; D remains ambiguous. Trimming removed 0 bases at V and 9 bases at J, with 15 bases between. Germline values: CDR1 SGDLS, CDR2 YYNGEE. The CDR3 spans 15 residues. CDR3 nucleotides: TGTGCCAGCAGCGTAGAACCTCACCCAGCGAGGGAGCTGTTTTTT. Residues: CASSVEPHPARELFF. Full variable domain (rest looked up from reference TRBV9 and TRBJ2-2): DSGVTQTPKHLITATGQRVTLRCSPRSGDLSVYWYQQSLDQGLQFLIQYYNGEERAKGNILERFSAQQFPDLHSELNLSSLELGDSALYFCASSVEPHPARELFFGEGSRLTVL.

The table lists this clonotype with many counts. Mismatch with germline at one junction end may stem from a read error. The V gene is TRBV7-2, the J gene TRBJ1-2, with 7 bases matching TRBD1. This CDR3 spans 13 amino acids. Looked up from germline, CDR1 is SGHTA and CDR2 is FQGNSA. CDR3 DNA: TGTGCCAGCAGCCCAAACCCTAGACAGGGTGAAAGCTTC. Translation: CASSPNPRQGESF. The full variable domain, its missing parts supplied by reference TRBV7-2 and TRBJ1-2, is GAGVSQSPSNKVTEKGKDVELRCDPISGHTALYWYRQSLGQGLEFLIYFQGNSAPDKSGLPSDRFSAERTGGSVSTLTIQRTQQEDSAVYLCASSPNPRQGESFGSGTRLTVV.

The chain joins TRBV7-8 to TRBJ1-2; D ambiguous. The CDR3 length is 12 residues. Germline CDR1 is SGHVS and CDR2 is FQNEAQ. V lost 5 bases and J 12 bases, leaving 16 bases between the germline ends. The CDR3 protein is CASSDWEGVDTF. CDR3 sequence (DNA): TGTGCCAGCAGCGACTGGGAGGGAGTCGACACCTTC.

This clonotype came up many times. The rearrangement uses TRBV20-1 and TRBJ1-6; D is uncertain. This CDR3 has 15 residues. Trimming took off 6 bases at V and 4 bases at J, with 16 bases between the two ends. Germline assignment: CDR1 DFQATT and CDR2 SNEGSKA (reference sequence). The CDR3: CSAQLPGIYNSPLHF. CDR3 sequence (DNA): TGCAGTGCCCAGTTACCCGGGATATATAATTCACCCCTCCACTTT.

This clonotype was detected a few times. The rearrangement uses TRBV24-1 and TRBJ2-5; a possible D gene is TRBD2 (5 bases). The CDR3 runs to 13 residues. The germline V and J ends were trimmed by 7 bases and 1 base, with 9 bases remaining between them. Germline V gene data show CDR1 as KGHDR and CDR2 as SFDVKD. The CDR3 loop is CATSRAGQETQYF. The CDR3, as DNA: TGTGCCACCAGCCGGGCGGGCCAAGAGACCCAGTACTTC.

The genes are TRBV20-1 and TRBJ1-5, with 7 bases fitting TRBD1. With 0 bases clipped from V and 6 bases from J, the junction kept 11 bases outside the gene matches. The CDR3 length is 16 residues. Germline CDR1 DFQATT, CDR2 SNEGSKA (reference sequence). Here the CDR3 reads CSARDPRTGDSQPQHF. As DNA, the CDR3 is TGCAGTGCTAGAGATCCCCGTACAGGGGATAGTCAGCCCCAGCATTTT.

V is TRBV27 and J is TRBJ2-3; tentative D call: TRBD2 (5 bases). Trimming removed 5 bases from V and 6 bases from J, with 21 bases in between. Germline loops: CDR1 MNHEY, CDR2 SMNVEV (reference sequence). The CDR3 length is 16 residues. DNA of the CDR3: TGTGCCAGCAGTGTTTTATTTAGCGCTGCGTCGGATACGCAGTATTTT. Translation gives CASSVLFSAASDTQYF.

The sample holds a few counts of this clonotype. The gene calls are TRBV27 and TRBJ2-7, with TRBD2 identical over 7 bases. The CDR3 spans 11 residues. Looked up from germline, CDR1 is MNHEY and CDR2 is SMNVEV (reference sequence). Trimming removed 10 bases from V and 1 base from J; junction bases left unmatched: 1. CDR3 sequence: CATGGSYEQYF. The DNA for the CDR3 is TGTGCCACGGGGGGTTCCTACGAGCAGTACTTC.

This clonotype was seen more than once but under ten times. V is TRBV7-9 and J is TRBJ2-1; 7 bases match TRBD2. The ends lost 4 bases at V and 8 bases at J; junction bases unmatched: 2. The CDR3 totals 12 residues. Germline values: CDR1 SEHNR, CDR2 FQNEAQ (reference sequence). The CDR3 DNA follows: TGTGCCAGCAGCTCAACTAGCGATGAGCAGTTCTTC. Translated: CASSSTSDEQFF.

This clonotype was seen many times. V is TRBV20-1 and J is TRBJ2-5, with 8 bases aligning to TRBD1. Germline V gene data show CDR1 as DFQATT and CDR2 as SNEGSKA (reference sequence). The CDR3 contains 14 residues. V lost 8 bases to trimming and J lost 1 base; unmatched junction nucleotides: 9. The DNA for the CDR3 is TGCAGTTCGGGGACAGGAACCTTCCAAGAGACCCAGTACTTC. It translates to CSSGTGTFQETQYF.

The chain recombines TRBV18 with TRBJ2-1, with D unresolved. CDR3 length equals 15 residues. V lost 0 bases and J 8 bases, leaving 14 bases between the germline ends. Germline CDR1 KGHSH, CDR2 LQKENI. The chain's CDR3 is CASSPPGRKSDEQFF. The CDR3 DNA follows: TGTGCCAGCTCACCACCGGGCAGAAAGTCGGATGAGCAGTTCTTC.

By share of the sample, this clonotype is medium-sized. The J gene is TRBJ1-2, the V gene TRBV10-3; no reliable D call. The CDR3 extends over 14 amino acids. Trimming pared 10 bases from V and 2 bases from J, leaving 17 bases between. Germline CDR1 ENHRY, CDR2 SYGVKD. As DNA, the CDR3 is TGTGCCACCCTCCAGCCGACGTTAAACTATGGCTACACCTTC. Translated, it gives CATLQPTLNYGYTF.

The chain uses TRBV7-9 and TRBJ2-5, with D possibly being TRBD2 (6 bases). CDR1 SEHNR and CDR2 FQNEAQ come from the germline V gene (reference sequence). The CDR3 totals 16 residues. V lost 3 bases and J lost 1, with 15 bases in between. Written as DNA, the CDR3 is TGTGCCAGCAGCTTCCAAAATAGCGGATCCCAAGAGACCCAGTACTTC. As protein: CASSFQNSGSQETQYF.

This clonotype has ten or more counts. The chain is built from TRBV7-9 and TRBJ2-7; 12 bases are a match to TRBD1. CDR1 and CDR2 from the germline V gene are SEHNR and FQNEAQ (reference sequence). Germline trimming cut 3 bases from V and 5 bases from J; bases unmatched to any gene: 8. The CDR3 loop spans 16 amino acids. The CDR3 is CASSFSGTGGFHEQYF. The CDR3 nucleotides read TGTGCCAGCAGCTTCTCCGGGACAGGGGGCTTCCACGAGCAGTACTTC.

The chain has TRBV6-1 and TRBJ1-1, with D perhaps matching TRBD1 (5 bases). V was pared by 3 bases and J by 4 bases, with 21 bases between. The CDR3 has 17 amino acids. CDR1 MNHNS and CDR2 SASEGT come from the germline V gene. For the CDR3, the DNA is TGTGCCAGCAGTGACCTCCGGAGCGCAGGGCCGGGCACTGAAGCTTTCTTT. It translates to CASSDLRSAGPGTEAFF.

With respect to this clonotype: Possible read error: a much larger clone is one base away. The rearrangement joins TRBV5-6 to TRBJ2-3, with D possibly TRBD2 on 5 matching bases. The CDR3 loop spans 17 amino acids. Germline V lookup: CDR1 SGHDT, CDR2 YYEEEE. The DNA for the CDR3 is TGTGCCAGAAGCTTGGTTAGCTCTTCGGGAAACACAGATACGCAGTATTTT. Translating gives CARSLVSSSGNTDTQYF.

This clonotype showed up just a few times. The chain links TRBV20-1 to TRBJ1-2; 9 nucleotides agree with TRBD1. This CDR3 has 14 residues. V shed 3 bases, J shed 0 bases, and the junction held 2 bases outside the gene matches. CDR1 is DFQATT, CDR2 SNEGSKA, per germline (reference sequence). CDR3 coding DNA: TGCAGTGCTAGGGACAGGGGCTCTAACTATGGCTACACCTTC. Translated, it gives CSARDRGSNYGYTF.

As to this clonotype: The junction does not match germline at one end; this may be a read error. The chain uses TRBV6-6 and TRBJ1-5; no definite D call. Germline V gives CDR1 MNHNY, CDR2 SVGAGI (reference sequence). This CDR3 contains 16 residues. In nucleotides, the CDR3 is TGTGCCAGCAGTTACTCGACTGGCTATAGCAATCACCCCCAGCATTTT. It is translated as CASSYSTGYSNHPQHF.

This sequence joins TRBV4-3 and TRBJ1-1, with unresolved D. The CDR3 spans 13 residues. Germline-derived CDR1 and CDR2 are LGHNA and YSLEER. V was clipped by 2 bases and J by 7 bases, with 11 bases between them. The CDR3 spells CASSQSPGVEAFF. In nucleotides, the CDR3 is TGCGCCAGCAGCCAATCACCGGGAGTTGAAGCTTTCTTT.

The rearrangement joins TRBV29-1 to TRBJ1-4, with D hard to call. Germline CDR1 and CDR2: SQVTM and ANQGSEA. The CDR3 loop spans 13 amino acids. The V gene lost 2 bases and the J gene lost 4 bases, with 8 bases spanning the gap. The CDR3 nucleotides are TGCAGCGTTGAACTACCGAGTAATGAAAAACTGTTTTTT. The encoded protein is CSVELPSNEKLFF.